The 30 T cell receptor beta chains listed next were all sequenced from one sample in a study of neurological immune-mediated disorders. Time point meaning: longitudinal time-point 2. TCRdb reprocessed the 5' RACE reads with MiXCR, giving one entry per CDR3 protein. The table shows 84,000 or so distinct CDR3 sequences, with roughly 13% occurring only once. Material: PBMCs. These TCRs come from a female donor with HTLV-1-associated myelopathy (HAM/TSP).

Ten or more counts support this clonotype. The rearrangement uses TRBV5-1 and TRBJ2-5; no clear D. V was clipped by 1 base and J by 5 bases, with 9 bases between them. The CDR3 loop spans 13 amino acids. From germline, CDR1 is SGHRS and CDR2 YFSETQ. The CDR3 sequence is CASSLRGSETQYF. For the CDR3, the DNA is TGCGCCAGCAGCTTGCGCGGTTCCGAGACCCAGTACTTC.

Regarding this clonotype: A much larger clone differs by one base, so this may be a read error. The chain couples TRBV20-1 to TRBJ2-1; TRBD2 aligns across 8 bases. Germline V gene lookup returns CDR1 DFQATT and CDR2 SNEGSKA (reference sequence). CDR3 length: 14 residues. Losses at the gene ends were 6 bases for V and 3 bases for J; bases not matched to a gene: 7. CDR3 sequence (DNA): TGCAGTGCCCGTCGGGGGGGCTACTACAATGAGCAGTTCTTC. Translating gives CSARRGGYYNEQFF.

In this sample, this clonotype turned up many times. This rearrangement joins TRBV20-1 to TRBJ2-1; D gene ambiguous. Trimming took 1 base from V and 7 from J, leaving 8 bases between them. Germline V gives CDR1 DFQATT, CDR2 SNEGSKA (reference sequence). CDR3 length: 12 amino acids. The CDR3 DNA reads TGCAGTGCTAGAGTCGGTCGTAATGAGCAGTTCTTC. Encoded protein: CSARVGRNEQFF.

This clonotype has a count of ten or more. The rearrangement uses TRBV14 and TRBJ1-3; D perhaps matches TRBD1 (6 bases). CDR1 is SGHDN and CDR2 is FVKESK in the germline V gene. V lost 0 bases, J lost 3 bases, and 24 bases lay in between. This CDR3 spans 20 amino acids. CDR3 region: CASSQDHREGHRLIGNTIYF. The CDR3 DNA follows: TGTGCCAGCAGCCAAGATCATCGGGAGGGACACAGGTTGATTGGAAACACCATATATTTT.

This clonotype was recorded many times. This rearrangement joins TRBV4-2 to TRBJ2-5; 12 bases agree with TRBD2. V shed 0 bases, J shed 5 bases, and the junction held 4 bases outside the gene matches. Germline CDR1 reads LGHNA; CDR2 reads YNFKEQ. This CDR3 is built from 16 residues. The CDR3 is CASSQETSGGRETQYF. CDR3 nucleotides: TGTGCCAGCAGCCAAGAGACTAGCGGGGGTCGCGAGACCCAGTACTTC.

The sample holds many counts of this clonotype. The chain joins TRBV21-1 to TRBJ1-2; TRBD1, the table's D call, lacks a check against the DNA. TRBV21-1 is tagged as a pseudogene. The CDR3 consists of 17 residues. CDR3 protein: CASSKGQGAITNYGYTF. The CDR3 DNA reads TGTGCCAGCAGCAAAGGACAGGGGGCCATAACCAACTATGGCTACACCTTC.

The genes are TRBV5-6 and TRBJ2-7, with a tentative D call TRBD2 (7 bases). The CDR3 consists of 15 residues. Trimming shortened V by 0 bases and J by 2 bases, and 12 bases separated the two germline ends. Germline V CDR1 and CDR2: SGHDT, YYEEEE. The CDR3, as DNA: TGTGCCAGCAGCTTGGGCGGGGGCGCAACCTACGAGCAGTACTTC. Protein sequence: CASSLGGGATYEQYF.

This clonotype has just a few counts. The chain employs TRBV5-1 and TRBJ2-3; no firm D call. Per germline, CDR1 SGHRS and CDR2 YFSETQ. V was shortened by 3 bases and J by 2 bases, with 10 bases between the two germline ends. This CDR3 spans 14 amino acids. The CDR3 DNA reads TGCGCCAGCAGCTACGAACAATTCACAGATACGCAGTATTTT. Its translation is CASSYEQFTDTQYF.

The V call is TRBV5-6, the J call TRBJ2-1; no reliable D call. The CDR3 loop spans 14 amino acids. Germline V CDR1 and CDR2: SGHDT, YYEEEE. V shed 3 bases and J shed 8 bases, with 15 bases lying between them. The CDR3 reads CASSSDDLSYEQFF. CDR3 in DNA: TGTGCCAGCAGCTCAGACGACCTTTCCTATGAGCAGTTCTTC.

This clonotype came up many times. This chain connects TRBV28 to TRBJ2-2; 11 bases align to TRBD1. The ends lost 6 bases at V and 1 base at J; junction bases unmatched: 10. CDR1 is MDHEN, CDR2 SYDVKM, per germline. This CDR3 is built from 18 residues. The CDR3 is CASRMDRGPSLNTGELFF. CDR3 bases: TGTGCCAGCAGGATGGACAGGGGGCCCTCATTGAACACCGGGGAGCTGTTTTTT.

This clonotype was detected ten times or more. The chain carries TRBV5-1 and TRBJ1-4; TRBD1 matches 7 bases. This CDR3 contains 15 residues. Per germline, CDR1 SGHRS and CDR2 YFSETQ. With V trimmed by 2 bases and J by 5 bases, 6 bases remained unmatched. This CDR3 reads CASSLSGTVNEKLFF. In nucleotides, the CDR3 is TGCGCCAGCAGCTTATCCGGGACAGTCAATGAAAAACTGTTTTTT.

This clonotype was picked up many times. The germline gene is not matched at one end of the junction; a read error may be the cause. The gene calls are TRBV5-1 and TRBJ2-5; 7 bases align to TRBD2. Looked up from germline, CDR1 is SGHRS and CDR2 is YFSETQ. The CDR3 spans 15 residues. CDR3 DNA sequence: TGCGCCAGCAGCGTCGCCGGGACTACACAAGGGACCCAGTACTTC. Protein: CASSVAGTTQGTQYF.

This clonotype was observed at least ten times. The chain couples TRBV3-1 to TRBJ1-1; tentatively, D is TRBD1 (6 bases). Trimming left V 4 bases short and J 7 bases short, with 16 bases between. This CDR3 has 14 residues. Per the germline V gene, CDR1 is LGHDT and CDR2 is YNNKEL (reference sequence). CDR3 in DNA: TGTGCCAGCAGCCCTATCGGGGGGCTGGTTGAAGCTTTCTTT. This translates into CASSPIGGLVEAFF.

In its sample, this clonotype was seen many times. The chain has TRBV15 and TRBJ1-5; D is ambiguous. The CDR3 has 15 amino acids. CDR1 LNHNV and CDR2 YYDKDF come from the germline V gene (reference sequence). Trimming removed 0 bases from V and 9 bases from J, with 15 bases in between. CDR3 coding DNA: TGTGCCACCAGCAGAGATAGCGCAGGACCTCGGCCCCAGCATTTT. It translates to CATSRDSAGPRPQHF.

In its sample, this clonotype was seen many times. The chain joins TRBV5-1 to TRBJ2-3; no clear D. CDR1 and CDR2 from the germline V gene are SGHRS and YFSETQ. V lost 0 bases and J lost 6, with 11 bases in between. The CDR3 spans 14 residues. The CDR3 DNA is TGCGCCAGCAGCTTGGGTTTTTTCAGGGATACGCAGTATTTT. Residues: CASSLGFFRDTQYF.

The sample holds many counts of this clonotype. The chain uses TRBV5-1 and TRBJ2-1; D is perhaps TRBD1 or TRBD2 (5 bases each). This CDR3 has 18 amino acids. Germline V lookup: CDR1 SGHRS, CDR2 YFSETQ. Trimming left V 4 bases short and J 0 bases short, with 20 bases between. The CDR3 DNA follows: TGCGCCAGCAGCAGCCCGACTGGGGGTATGGTCTCCTACAATGAGCAGTTCTTC. As protein: CASSSPTGGMVSYNEQFF.

This clonotype was picked up many times. This chain links TRBV7-2 with TRBJ2-3; 8 bases agree with TRBD2. Germline V gene sequence: CDR1 SGHTA, CDR2 FQGNSA. With 6 bases clipped from V and 3 bases from J, the junction kept 8 bases outside the gene matches. The CDR3 runs 15 residues. The CDR3 DNA reads as TGTGCCAGCAGTCGGCGGGGGGCGGGGACAGATACGCAGTATTTT. This translates into CASSRRGAGTDTQYF.

Only one count was recorded for this clonotype. The chain is built from TRBV9 and TRBJ2-5, with D tentatively TRBD1 (6 bases). V lost 2 bases and J 8 bases, leaving 19 bases between the germline ends. The CDR3 extends over 15 amino acids. Germline CDR1 and CDR2: SGDLS and YYNGEE. The CDR3, as DNA: TGTGCCAGCAGCGTGGCTCCGACTAAGGGGGATACCCAGTACTTC. Translation gives CASSVAPTKGDTQYF. The full variable domain, with the rest looked up from reference TRBV9 and TRBJ2-5, is DSGVTQTPKHLITATGQRVTLRCSPRSGDLSVYWYQQSLDQGLQFLIQYYNGEERAKGNILERFSAQQFPDLHSELNLSSLELGDSALYFCASSVAPTKGDTQYFGPGTRLLVL.

This clonotype showed up many times. V is TRBV5-6 and J is TRBJ2-4; D remains ambiguous. Trimming shortened V by 5 bases and J by 6 bases, and 21 bases separated the two germline ends. CDR3 length: 16 amino acids. From germline, CDR1 is SGHDT and CDR2 YYEEEE. The CDR3 DNA sequence: TGTGCCAGCAGGCGAAGCGTCAGCCCATCCCTAAACATTCAGTACTTC. Protein: CASRRSVSPSLNIQYF.

This clonotype was counted many times. The chain has TRBV27 and TRBJ2-2; D call uncertain. This CDR3 has 13 amino acids. Germline assignment: CDR1 MNHEY and CDR2 SMNVEV (reference sequence). With 4 bases removed from V and 6 bases from J, the gap between germline ends came to 9 bases. The CDR3 reads CASSYFVAGELFF. For the CDR3, the DNA is TGTGCCAGCAGTTATTTCGTGGCCGGGGAGCTGTTTTTT.

This clonotype was observed at least ten times. Relative to the germline gene, one junction end is altered; a read error may explain this. The J gene is TRBJ2-3, the V gene TRBV12-3 or TRBV12-4; tentatively, D is TRBD1 or TRBD2 (5 bases each). The length of the CDR3 is 11 residues. The CDR3 spells CASSLGDLRDF. CDR3 DNA: TGTGCCAGCAGTTTAGGGGACCTTAGGGATTTT.

This clonotype showed up just once. A much larger clone sits a single nucleotide away, making a read error possible. The rearrangement links TRBV5-1 to TRBJ2-7; D is unresolved. This CDR3 contains 12 residues. Germline V CDR1 and CDR2: SGHRS, YFSETQ. CDR3 loop: CANSSKGYEQYF. The CDR3, as DNA: TGCGCCAACAGCTCGAAGGGCTACGAGCAGTACTTC.

This clonotype is deemed medium-sized. V is TRBV20-1 and J is TRBJ2-5; TRBD1 matches 7 bases. Germline values: CDR1 DFQATT, CDR2 SNEGSKA (reference sequence). Trimming removed 5 bases from V and 4 bases from J; junction bases left unmatched: 10. The CDR3 covers 14 residues. The CDR3 DNA is TGCAGTGCTGGGGACCCAGGGGGAGCAGAGACCCAGTACTTC. Its translation is CSAGDPGGAETQYF.

This clonotype was picked up many times. V gene TRBV5-1 combines with J gene TRBJ2-5; possibly TRBD1 for D (6 bases). The V gene lost 4 bases and the J gene lost 4 bases, with 14 bases spanning the gap. The CDR3 runs 14 residues. The germline gives CDR1 SGHRS, CDR2 YFSETQ. Here the CDR3 DNA reads TGCGCCAGCAGCAGGGACACGAGAGGAGAGACCCAGTACTTC. Its protein is CASSRDTRGETQYF.

This clonotype was recorded at least ten times. The chain couples TRBV12-3 or TRBV12-4 to TRBJ1-5; 9 positions match TRBD1. The CDR3 has 13 amino acids. J was trimmed by 6 bases and V by 6 bases; bases with no gene match: 3. Here the CDR3 DNA reads TGTGCCAGCAGGGGGACAGGGTTTCAGCCCCAGCATTTT. This encodes CASRGTGFQPQHF.

This clonotype was counted between two and nine times. The V and J genes are TRBV6-1 and TRBJ1-2; the D is unclear. The germline V gene has CDR1 MNHNS and CDR2 SASEGT. Trimming removed 5 bases from V and 5 bases from J, with 6 bases in between. The CDR3 sequence is 11 residues long. The CDR3 region is CASSPTYGYTF. The CDR3 DNA follows: TGTGCCAGCAGTCCGACTTATGGCTACACCTTC.

The chain employs TRBV7-8 and TRBJ2-7; TRBD1 or TRBD2 may be the D gene (5 bases each). This CDR3 has 12 residues. V was clipped by 11 bases and J by 5 bases, with 16 bases between them. Germline-derived CDR1 and CDR2 are SGHVS and FQNEAQ. CDR3 sequence (DNA): TGTGCCTGCTGCTTCATGGGACACGAGCAGTACTTC. It specifies CACCFMGHEQYF.

This clonotype was observed many times. The chain uses TRBV5-1 and TRBJ2-5; a weak D match, TRBD2 (6 bases). In germline, CDR1 is SGHRS, CDR2 YFSETQ. V lost 2 bases, J lost 3 bases, and 11 bases lay in between. This CDR3 is built from 14 residues. The CDR3: CASSFFTGEETQYF. The CDR3 nucleotides are TGCGCCAGCAGCTTTTTCACGGGGGAAGAGACCCAGTACTTC.

This clonotype was seen at least ten times. CDR3 DNA sequence: TGTGCCAGCAGTGAGGGACAGGGGAACATTCAGTACTTC. Protein: CASSEGQGNIQYF. The chain carries TRBV6-4 and TRBJ2-4, with 10 bases fitting TRBD1. Germline trimming cut 3 bases from V and 7 bases from J; bases unmatched to any gene: 0. CDR1 and CDR2 from the germline V gene are MRHNA and SNTAGT. This CDR3 region has 13 residues.

This chain links TRBV7-7 with TRBJ2-7; 7 nucleotides agree with TRBD2. The length of the CDR3 is 15 residues. Unmatched junction bases numbered 10, after V lost 5 bases and J lost 3 bases. Germline lookup yields CDR1 SSHAT and CDR2 FNYEAQ (reference sequence). The CDR3 reads CASSPGGTGGYEQYF. CDR3 DNA sequence: TGTGCCAGCAGCCCGGGGGGAACAGGAGGCTACGAGCAGTACTTC.